This T cell receptor (beta chain) was sequenced in a study of shared clonotypes between healthy human individuals. The repertoire was sequenced with immunoSEQ multiplex PCR; TCRdb's copy has only in-frame clones and lacks some. The sample lists 700,000 or so clones, 72% occurring once. Among the donors, all were Caucasian adults who lived in Nashville, Tennessee. Unmatched junction bases numbered 8, after V lost 2 bases and J lost 7 bases. CDR3 length: 16 amino acids. From germline, CDR1 is SGHRS and CDR2 YFSETQ. The rearrangement links TRBV5-1 to TRBJ2-2; 10 bases map to TRBD2. This TCR came from a woman aged 25 to 39 in good health. Sequencing was performed on memory CD4+ T cells sorted from blood. Subset in this sample: CD45RA-negative fraction. The CDR3: CASSFASGSSGGELFF. The DNA of the CDR3 is TGCGCCAGCAGCTTCGCTAGCGGGAGCTCGGGCGGGGAGCTGTTTTTT.